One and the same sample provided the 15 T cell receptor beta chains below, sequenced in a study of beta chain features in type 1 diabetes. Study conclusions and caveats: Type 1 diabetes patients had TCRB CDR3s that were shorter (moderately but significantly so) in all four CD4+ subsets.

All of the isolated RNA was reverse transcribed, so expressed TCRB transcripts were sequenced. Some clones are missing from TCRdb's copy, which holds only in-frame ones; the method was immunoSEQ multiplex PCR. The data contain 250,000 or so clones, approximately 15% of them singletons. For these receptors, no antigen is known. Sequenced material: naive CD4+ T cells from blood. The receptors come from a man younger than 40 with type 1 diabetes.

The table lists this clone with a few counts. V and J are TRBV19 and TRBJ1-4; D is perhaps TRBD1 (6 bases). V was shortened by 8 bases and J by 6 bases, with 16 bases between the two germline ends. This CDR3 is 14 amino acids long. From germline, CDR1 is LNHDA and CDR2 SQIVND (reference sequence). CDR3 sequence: CASSHRDNDEKLFF. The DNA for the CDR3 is TGTGCCAGTTCCCACCGGGACAATGATGAAAAACTGTTTTTT.

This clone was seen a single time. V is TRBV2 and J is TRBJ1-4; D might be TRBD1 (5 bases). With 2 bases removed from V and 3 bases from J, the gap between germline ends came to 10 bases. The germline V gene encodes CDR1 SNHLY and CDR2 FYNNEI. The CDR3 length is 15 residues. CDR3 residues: CASSEQGRSNEKLFF. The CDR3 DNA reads TGTGCCAGCAGTGAACAGGGAAGATCTAATGAAAAACTGTTTTTT.

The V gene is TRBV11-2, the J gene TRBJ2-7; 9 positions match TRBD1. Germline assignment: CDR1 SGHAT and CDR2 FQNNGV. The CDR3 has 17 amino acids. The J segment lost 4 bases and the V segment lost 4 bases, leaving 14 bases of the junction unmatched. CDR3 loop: CASSSSPVPGQGYEQYF. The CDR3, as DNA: TGTGCCAGCAGCTCGTCACCCGTACCGGGACAGGGTTACGAGCAGTACTTC.

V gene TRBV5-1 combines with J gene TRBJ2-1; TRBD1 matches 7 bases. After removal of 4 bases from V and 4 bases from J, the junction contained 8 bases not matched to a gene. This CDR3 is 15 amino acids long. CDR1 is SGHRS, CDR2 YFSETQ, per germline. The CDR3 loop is CASSPRDRLYNEQFF. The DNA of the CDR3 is TGCGCCAGCAGCCCCCGGGACAGACTTTACAATGAGCAGTTCTTC. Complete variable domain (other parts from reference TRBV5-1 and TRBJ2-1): KAGVTQTPRYLIKTRGQQVTLSCSPISGHRSVSWYQQTPGQGLQFLFEYFSETQRNKGNFPGRFSGRQFSNSRSEMNVSTLELGDSALYLCASSPRDRLYNEQFFGPGTRLTVL.

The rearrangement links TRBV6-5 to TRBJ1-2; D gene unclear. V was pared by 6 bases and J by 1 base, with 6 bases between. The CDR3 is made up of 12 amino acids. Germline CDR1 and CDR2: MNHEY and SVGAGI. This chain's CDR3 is CASSGNNYGYTF. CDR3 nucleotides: TGTGCCAGCAGCGGGAATAACTATGGCTACACCTTC.

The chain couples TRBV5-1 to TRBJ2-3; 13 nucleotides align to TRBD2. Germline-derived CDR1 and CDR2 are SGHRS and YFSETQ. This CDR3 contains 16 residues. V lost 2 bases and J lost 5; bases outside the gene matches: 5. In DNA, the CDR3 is TGCGCCAGCAGCTTAGGACTAGCGGGAGTGGAAGATACGCAGTATTTT. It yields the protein CASSLGLAGVEDTQYF.

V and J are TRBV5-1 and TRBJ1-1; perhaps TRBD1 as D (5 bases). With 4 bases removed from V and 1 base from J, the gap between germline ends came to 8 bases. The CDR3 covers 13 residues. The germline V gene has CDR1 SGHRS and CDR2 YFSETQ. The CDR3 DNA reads TGCGCCAGCAGCACTACAGGGAACACTGAAGCTTTCTTT. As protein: CASSTTGNTEAFF.

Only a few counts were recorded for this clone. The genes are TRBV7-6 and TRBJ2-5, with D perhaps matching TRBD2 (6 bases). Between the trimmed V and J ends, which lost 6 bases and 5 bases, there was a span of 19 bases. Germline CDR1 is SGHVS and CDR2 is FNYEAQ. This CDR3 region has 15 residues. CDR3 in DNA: TGTGCCAGCAGTCTCCCCGGGGGATGGGGGGAGACCCAGTACTTC. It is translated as CASSLPGGWGETQYF.

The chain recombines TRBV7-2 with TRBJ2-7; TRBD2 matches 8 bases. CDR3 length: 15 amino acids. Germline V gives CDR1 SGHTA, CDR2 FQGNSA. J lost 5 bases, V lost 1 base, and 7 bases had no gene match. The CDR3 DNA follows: TGTGCCAGCAGCTTAGAGGGCCTAGCGGGCAACGAGCAGTACTTC. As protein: CASSLEGLAGNEQYF.

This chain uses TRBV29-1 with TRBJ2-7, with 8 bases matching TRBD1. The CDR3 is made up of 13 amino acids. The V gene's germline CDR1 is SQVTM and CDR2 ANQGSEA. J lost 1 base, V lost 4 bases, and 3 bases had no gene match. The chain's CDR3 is CSVARQGSYEQYF. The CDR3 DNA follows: TGCAGCGTTGCACGACAGGGGTCCTACGAGCAGTACTTC.

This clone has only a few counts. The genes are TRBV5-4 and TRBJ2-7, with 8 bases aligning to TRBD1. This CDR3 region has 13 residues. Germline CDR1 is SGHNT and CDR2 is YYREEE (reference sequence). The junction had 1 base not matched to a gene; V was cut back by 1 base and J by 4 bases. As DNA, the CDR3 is TGTGCCAGCAGCTTGCAGGGGGCGTACGAGCAGTACTTC. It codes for CASSLQGAYEQYF.

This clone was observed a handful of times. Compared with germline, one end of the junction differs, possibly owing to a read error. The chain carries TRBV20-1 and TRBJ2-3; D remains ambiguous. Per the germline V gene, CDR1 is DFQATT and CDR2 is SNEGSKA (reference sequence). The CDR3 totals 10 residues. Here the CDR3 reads CSARGELDAF. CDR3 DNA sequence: TGCAGTGCTAGAGGAGAGCTAGACGCTTTT.

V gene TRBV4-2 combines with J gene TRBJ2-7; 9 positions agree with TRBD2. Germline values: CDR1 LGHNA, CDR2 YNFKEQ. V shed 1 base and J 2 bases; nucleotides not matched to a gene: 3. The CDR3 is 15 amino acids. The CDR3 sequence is CASSQGLAVAYEQYF. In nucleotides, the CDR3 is TGTGCCAGCAGCCAAGGACTAGCGGTGGCCTACGAGCAGTACTTC.

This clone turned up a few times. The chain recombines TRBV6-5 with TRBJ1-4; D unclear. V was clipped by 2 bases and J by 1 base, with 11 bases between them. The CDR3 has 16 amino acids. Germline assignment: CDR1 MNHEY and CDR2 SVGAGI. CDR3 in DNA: TGTGCCAGCAGTTACGAAGGAGGAAGAACTAATGAAAAACTGTTTTTT. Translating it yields CASSYEGGRTNEKLFF.

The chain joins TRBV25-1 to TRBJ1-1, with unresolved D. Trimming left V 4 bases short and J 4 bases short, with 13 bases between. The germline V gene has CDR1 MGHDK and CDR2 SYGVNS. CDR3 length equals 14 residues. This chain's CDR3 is CASSVSGMFTEAFF. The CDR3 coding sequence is TGTGCCAGCAGTGTCTCGGGGATGTTCACTGAAGCTTTCTTT.